The clone carrying this T cell receptor (beta chain) has a handful of counts. Its antigen remains unknown. V dropped 6 bases and J dropped 9 bases, with 18 bases sitting between them. CDR1 DFQATT and CDR2 SNEGSKA come from the germline V gene (reference sequence). CDR3 size: 12 residues. Alongside a J-beta primer mix, a sample-barcoded 5' primer served in a second PCR lasting about 7 to 12 cycles. Each cDNA molecule received a tag from a template-switch adaptor that had 12 random nucleotides. TCRdb analysed the 5' RACE reads with MiXCR anew, one entry per CDR3 protein. This repertoire shows around 1.5 million distinct CDR3 sequences, roughly a third found once; its top ten account for about 11%. The entry originates in a study of blood T cells in healthy people across ages. In each sample, at least 6.5 million PBMCs were isolated. Findings and limits, study-wide: Higher diversity, along with more naive CD4+ cells, distinguished long-lived donors from aged donors.

The sequenced sample was blood. The source is a woman aged 30 to 39 in good health. The chain links TRBV20-1 to TRBJ2-7, with D uncertain. The CDR3, as DNA: TGCAGTGCGCCAGGCGTCCGTTTTCGGCAGTACTTC. Its protein is CSAPGVRFRQYF.